This TCR beta chain was profiled in a study of cytomegalovirus exposure and HLA in healthy donors. Primers for the PCR totalled 60 Vbeta and 13 Jbeta. The repertoire was sequenced with immunoSEQ multiplex PCR; TCRdb's copy has only in-frame clones and lacks some. The sample lists 100,000 to 120,000 clones; around 82% were seen once. Germline V lookup: CDR1 MNHEY, CDR2 SVGAGI. Trimming took off 2 bases at V and 4 bases at J, with 9 bases between the two ends. The CDR3 sequence is 14 residues long. Sequencing input: PBMCs. This TCR derives from a woman aged 30 to 39 in good health and CMV-seropositive. This chain connects TRBV6-5 to TRBJ2-1; D might be TRBD2 (5 bases). The DNA for the CDR3 is TGTGCCAGCAGTTACGTCACGGGATACAATGAGCAGTTCTTC. Its protein product is CASSYVTGYNEQFF.